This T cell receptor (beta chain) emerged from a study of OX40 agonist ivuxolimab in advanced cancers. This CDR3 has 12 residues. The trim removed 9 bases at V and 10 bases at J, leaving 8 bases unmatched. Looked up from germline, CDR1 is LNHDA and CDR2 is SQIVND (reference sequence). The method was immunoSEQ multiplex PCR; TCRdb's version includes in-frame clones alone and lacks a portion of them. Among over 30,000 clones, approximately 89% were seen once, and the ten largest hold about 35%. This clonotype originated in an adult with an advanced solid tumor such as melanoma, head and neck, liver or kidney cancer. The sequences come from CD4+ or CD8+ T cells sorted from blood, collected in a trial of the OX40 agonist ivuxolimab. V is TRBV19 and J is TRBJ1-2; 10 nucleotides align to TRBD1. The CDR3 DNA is TGTGCCAGCGCCCTCGGGACAGGGGACTACACCTTC. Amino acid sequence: CASALGTGDYTF.